This passage covers 21 T cell receptor beta chains from one sample sequenced in a study of cytomegalovirus exposure and HLA in healthy donors. The PCR contained 60 Vbeta and 13 Jbeta primers. Clones were sequenced by immunoSEQ multiplex PCR, and TCRdb holds only the in-frame ones, with some missing. The table has fewer than 200,000 clones, 60% to 85% seen once; the top ten hold roughly 7.3%. Sequencing was carried out using PBMCs. Receptors were obtained from a male donor in good health and CMV-seropositive.

The chain joins TRBV9 to TRBJ2-2; 7 nucleotides line up with TRBD1. The V and J ends lost 5 bases and 5 bases, in that order; junction bases with no gene match: 9. Per the germline V gene, CDR1 is SGDLS and CDR2 is YYNGEE. CDR3 length: 15 residues. The DNA of the CDR3 is TGTGCCAGCAGTACCGACAGGGATGGGACCGGGGAGCTGTTTTTT. Translating gives CASSTDRDGTGELFF. Full variable domain (outside the CDR3, taken from reference TRBV9 and TRBJ2-2): DSGVTQTPKHLITATGQRVTLRCSPRSGDLSVYWYQQSLDQGLQFLIQYYNGEERAKGNILERFSAQQFPDLHSELNLSSLELGDSALYFCASSTDRDGTGELFFGEGSRLTVL.

The rearrangement links TRBV2 to TRBJ1-1; D remains ambiguous. Trimming removed 3 bases at V and 5 bases at J, with 4 bases between. There are 11 residues in the CDR3. From germline, CDR1 is SNHLY and CDR2 FYNNEI. CDR3 loop: CASSESTEAFF. CDR3 DNA: TGTGCCAGCAGTGAGTCGACTGAAGCTTTCTTT.

The V and J genes are TRBV5-1 and TRBJ1-1; D unclear. Between the trimmed V and J ends, which lost 4 bases and 1 base, there was a span of 14 bases. Germline CDR1 reads SGHRS; CDR2 reads YFSETQ. The CDR3 contains 15 residues. This CDR3 reads CASSQREGGNTEAFF. Written as DNA, the CDR3 is TGCGCCAGCAGCCAACGGGAGGGCGGGAACACTGAAGCTTTCTTT.

The chain links TRBV6-5 to TRBJ1-1, with TRBD1 as a possible D gene (5 bases). V dropped 6 bases and J dropped 6 bases, with 20 bases sitting between them. Germline lookup yields CDR1 MNHEY and CDR2 SVGAGI. The CDR3 runs to 15 residues. The CDR3 reads CASSPGGVQGPEAFF. CDR3 DNA: TGTGCCAGCAGCCCGGGGGGAGTGCAGGGCCCTGAAGCTTTCTTT.

This clone was detected a few times. This chain links TRBV5-8 with TRBJ1-1, with 9 bases fitting TRBD1. The V gene end was trimmed by 3 bases and the J gene end by 4 bases; junction bases not matched to a gene: 1. The CDR3 is 13 amino acids. Per germline, CDR1 SGHTS and CDR2 YDEGEE. CDR3 region: CASSWGQGTEAFF. The CDR3 DNA is TGTGCCAGCAGCTGGGGACAGGGCACTGAAGCTTTCTTT.

The chain joins TRBV19 to TRBJ2-5; D uncertain. Trimming removed 1 base at V and 2 bases at J, with 5 bases between. Germline V gives CDR1 LNHDA, CDR2 SQIVND (reference sequence). This CDR3 contains 13 residues. For the CDR3, the DNA is TGTGCCAGTAGTATAGTTCAACAAGAGACCCAGTACTTC. It yields the protein CASSIVQQETQYF.

The chain carries TRBV11-2 and TRBJ2-3; TRBD2 agrees at 12 bases. The trim removed 5 bases at V and 0 bases at J, leaving 0 bases unmatched. The CDR3 is 15 amino acids. Germline V gene data show CDR1 as SGHAT and CDR2 as FQNNGV. The CDR3 region is CASSGTSGSTDTQYF. DNA for the CDR3: TGTGCCAGCAGCGGGACTAGCGGGAGCACAGATACGCAGTATTTT.

The gene calls are TRBV4-1 and TRBJ1-2, with a weak D call TRBD1 (6 bases). Trimming left V 0 bases short and J 8 bases short, with 13 bases between. The CDR3 contains 14 residues. Germline CDR1 and CDR2: MGHRA and YSYEKL. CDR3 amino acids: CASSQDGGGRGYTF. CDR3 coding DNA: TGCGCCAGCAGCCAAGATGGGGGGGGCAGGGGCTACACCTTC.

The rearrangement joins TRBV19 to TRBJ2-1, with 15 nucleotides matching TRBD2. This CDR3 has 18 residues. Per germline, CDR1 LNHDA and CDR2 SQIVND (reference sequence). Trimming at V came to 8 bases and at J to 1 base, leaving 9 bases not matched to a gene. The CDR3 spells CASSPGLAGGRSYNEQFF. DNA for the CDR3: TGTGCCAGTTCACCGGGACTAGCGGGGGGCCGATCCTACAATGAGCAGTTCTTC. Together with reference TRBV19 and TRBJ2-1, the CDR3 gives the full variable domain: DGGITQSPKYLFRKEGQNVTLSCEQNLNHDAMYWYRQDPGQGLRLIYYSQIVNDFQKGDIAEGYSVSREKKESFPLTVTSAQKNPTAFYLCASSPGLAGGRSYNEQFFGPGTRLTVL.

The chain carries TRBV15 and TRBJ1-1; TRBD1 might be the D (5 bases). Trimming left V 1 base short and J 2 bases short, with 11 bases between. The CDR3 is 15 residues long. Germline loops: CDR1 LNHNV, CDR2 YYDKDF (reference sequence). CDR3 loop: CATSRGAGSNTEAFF. The CDR3 DNA reads as TGTGCCACCAGCAGAGGGGCAGGGTCTAACACTGAAGCTTTCTTT.

CDR3 residues: CASSLGGNNSPLHF. CDR3 DNA sequence: TGCGCCAGCAGCTTGGGGGGCAATAATTCACCCCTCCACTTT. The chain carries TRBV5-1 and TRBJ1-6, with D possibly TRBD1 on 5 matching bases. CDR1 is SGHRS, CDR2 YFSETQ, per germline. V was clipped by 0 bases and J by 5 bases, with 6 bases between them. CDR3 length: 14 amino acids.

The chain is built from TRBV30 and TRBJ1-3; D may be TRBD1 (5 bases). Per germline, CDR1 GTSNPN and CDR2 SVGIG (reference sequence). Trimming shortened V by 4 bases and J by 0 bases, and 10 bases separated the two germline ends. This CDR3 contains 14 residues. CDR3 coding DNA: TGTGCCTGGATGGGGCAGTCCTCTGGAAACACCATATATTTT. Its protein product is CAWMGQSSGNTIYF.

The CDR3 loop reads CASSPGGDEQYF. The CDR3 nucleotides are TGTGCCAGCAGCCCCGGAGGGGACGAGCAGTACTTC. V usage is TRBV7-9 and J usage is TRBJ2-7; a weak D match, TRBD2 (6 bases). Germline V lookup: CDR1 SEHNR, CDR2 FQNEAQ (reference sequence). This CDR3 contains 12 residues. The V end was cut by 5 bases, the J end by 5 bases, with 10 bases between. Together with reference TRBV7-9 and TRBJ2-7, the CDR3 gives the full variable domain: DTGVSQNPRHKITKRGQNVTFRCDPISEHNRLYWYRQTLGQGPEFLTYFQNEAQLEKSRLLSDRFSAERPKGSFSTLEIQRTEQGDSAMYLCASSPGGDEQYFGPGTRLTVT.

This clone was counted a single time. This chain uses TRBV5-1 with TRBJ2-3; TRBD1 matches at 7 bases. V was pared by 4 bases and J by 6 bases, with 8 bases of the junction left unmatched. Germline CDR1 and CDR2: SGHRS and YFSETQ. This CDR3 comprises 14 residues. CDR3 amino acids: CASSPATGSDTQYF. CDR3 sequence (DNA): TGCGCCAGCAGCCCCGCGACAGGGTCTGATACGCAGTATTTT.

V usage is TRBV5-1 and J usage is TRBJ2-3, with D perhaps TRBD2 (5 bases). CDR1 and CDR2 from the germline V gene are SGHRS and YFSETQ. This CDR3 spans 14 amino acids. Trimming removed 1 base from V and 1 base from J, with 7 bases in between. CDR3 region: CASSLKLGTDTQYF. DNA for the CDR3: TGCGCCAGCAGCTTGAAACTAGGCACAGATACGCAGTATTTT.

This clone showed up just a few times. The chain recombines TRBV7-9 with TRBJ2-7; 9 nucleotides line up with TRBD1. Germline assignment: CDR1 SEHNR and CDR2 FQNEAQ (reference sequence). The trim removed 5 bases at V and 1 base at J, leaving 6 bases unmatched. The CDR3 has 15 residues. Written as DNA, the CDR3 is TGTGCCAGCAGCGCCTGGACAGGGGATTCCTACGAGCAGTACTTC. This codes for CASSAWTGDSYEQYF.

The genes are TRBV9 and TRBJ2-2; TRBD1 matches 10 bases. The CDR3 sequence is 14 residues long. In germline, CDR1 is SGDLS, CDR2 YYNGEE. The junction had 5 bases not matched to a gene; V was cut back by 7 bases and J by 5 bases. The CDR3 DNA reads TGTGCCAGCCGACAGGGGGCAGGTACCGGGGAGCTGTTTTTT. This translates into CASRQGAGTGELFF.

V usage is TRBV6-6 and J usage is TRBJ1-1; D is unresolved. The germline V gene has CDR1 MNHNY and CDR2 SVGAGI (reference sequence). The CDR3 is 14 amino acids. Trimming took off 4 bases at V and 0 bases at J, with 9 bases between the two ends. The CDR3 bases are TGTGCCAGCAGTTCACTCAAATTGAACACTGAAGCTTTCTTT. It encodes CASSSLKLNTEAFF.

This clone was seen just once. The rearrangement joins TRBV6-4 to TRBJ1-5; D possibly corresponds to TRBD1 (5 bases). V lost 6 bases to trimming and J lost 5 bases, with 14 bases between them. Germline values: CDR1 MRHNA, CDR2 SNTAGT. The CDR3 is 14 residues long. CDR3 protein: CASSPGVGDQPQHF. For the CDR3, the DNA is TGTGCCAGCAGCCCGGGGGTGGGGGATCAGCCCCAGCATTTT.

This chain's CDR3 is CAWKEGRTNSPLHF. The DNA for the CDR3 is TGTGCCTGGAAAGAGGGCCGGACTAATTCACCCCTCCACTTT. This chain uses TRBV30 with TRBJ1-6, with unresolved D. The CDR3 extends over 14 amino acids. CDR1 is GTSNPN, CDR2 SVGIG, per germline (reference sequence). Trimming pared 4 bases from V and 6 bases from J, leaving 13 bases between.

The chain combines TRBV4-1 with TRBJ1-1; a weak D match, TRBD1 (5 bases). Germline V gene data show CDR1 as MGHRA and CDR2 as YSYEKL. This CDR3 is 16 amino acids long. The germline V and J ends were trimmed by 1 base and 3 bases, with 15 bases remaining between them. In DNA form, the CDR3 reads TGCGCCAGCAGCCAAGTGAGTCAGGGCTATGACACTGAAGCTTTCTTT. It encodes CASSQVSQGYDTEAFF.